The clone carrying this TCR beta chain was counted at least ten times. Its antigen is currently unknown. The ends lost 4 bases at V and 5 bases at J; junction bases unmatched: 16. This CDR3 spans 18 amino acids. Germline V gene sequence: CDR1 SGHVS, CDR2 FNYEAQ. This sample was included in a study of early T cells in non-severe SARS-CoV-2 infection. The overall study: Investigators sequenced bulk RNA drawn from unsorted whole blood, and chains remained unpaired.

Study-wide points: VDJdb matching, biased toward anti-spike CD8 responses, missed private and CD4 specificities.

Each CDR3 protein is one row after TCRdb ran MiXCR on the 5' RACE reads. The table has about 21,000 distinct CDR3 sequences, around 5% seen once. This chain links TRBV7-6 with TRBJ2-3, with 9 bases fitting TRBD1. This clonotype was sampled from an adult who was a healthcare worker with PCR-confirmed SARS-CoV-2 infection or an uninfected control (not recorded which). The material sequenced was whole blood. The CDR3, as DNA: TGTGCCAGCAGCTCAAAGATGGGACAGGGAGCTGATCGAGATACGCAGTATTTT. Its protein product is CASSSKMGQGADRDTQYF.